Sequencing of this T cell receptor (beta chain) was carried out in a study of early T cells in non-severe SARS-CoV-2 infection. Study as a whole: Bulk RNA isolated from unsorted whole blood underwent sequencing; chains were not paired.

The ends were cut back, 4 bases at V and 9 bases at J, with 21 bases in the middle. Germline CDR1 reads MDHEN; CDR2 reads SYDVKM. The CDR3 spans 15 residues. TCRdb re-derived calls from the 5' RACE reads in MiXCR, one entry per CDR3 protein. The table includes 90,000 to 120,000 distinct CDR3 sequences, over 8.5% detected once. This TCR was sampled from an adult who was a healthcare worker with PCR-confirmed SARS-CoV-2 infection or an uninfected control (not recorded which). Sequences were obtained from whole blood. V gene TRBV28 combines with J gene TRBJ2-5, with D perhaps TRBD1 (7 bases). Written as DNA, the CDR3 is TGTGCCAGCAGTTCCCGAGACAGGGCAGGAGGGGCCCAGTACTTC. This encodes CASSSRDRAGGAQYF.